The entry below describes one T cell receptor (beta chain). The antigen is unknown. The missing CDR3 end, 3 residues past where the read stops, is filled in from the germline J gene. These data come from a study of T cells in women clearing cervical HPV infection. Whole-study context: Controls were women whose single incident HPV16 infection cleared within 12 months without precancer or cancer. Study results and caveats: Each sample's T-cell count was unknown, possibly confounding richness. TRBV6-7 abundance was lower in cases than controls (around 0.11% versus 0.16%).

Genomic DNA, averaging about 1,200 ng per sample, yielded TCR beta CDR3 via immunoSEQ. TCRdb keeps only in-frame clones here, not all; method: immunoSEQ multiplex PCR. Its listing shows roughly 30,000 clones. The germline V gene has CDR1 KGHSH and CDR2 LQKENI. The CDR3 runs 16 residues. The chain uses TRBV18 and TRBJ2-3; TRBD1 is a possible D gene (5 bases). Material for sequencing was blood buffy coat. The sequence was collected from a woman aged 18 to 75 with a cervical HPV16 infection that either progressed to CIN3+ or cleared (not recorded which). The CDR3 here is CASSPQGVRINQPQYF. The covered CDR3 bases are TGTGCCAGCTCACCGCAAGGGGTTCGGATCAATCAGCCG.